A single sample is the source of the 17 T cell receptor beta chains below, sequenced in a study of shared clonotypes between healthy human individuals. Sequenced by immunoSEQ multiplex PCR; TCRdb stores in-frame clones only, minus some. The sample shows around 500,000 clones, roughly 77% of them seen only once. The sequencing sample was made of PBMCs. The receptors were gathered from a middle-aged woman in good health. Some clones in this sample may be carry-over from other donors' samples.

The genes are TRBV5-4 and TRBJ2-3; D gene unclear. The CDR3 consists of 16 residues. V was pared by 0 bases and J by 0 bases, with 11 bases between. The germline V gene has CDR1 SGHNT and CDR2 YYREEE (reference sequence). The CDR3 sequence: CASSLDGYLSTDTQYF. The CDR3 region has the DNA TGTGCCAGCAGCTTGGATGGCTACCTTAGCACAGATACGCAGTATTTT.

Comment on this clone: Other nucleotide sequences in the sample specify the same CDR3. This sequence joins TRBV2 and TRBJ2-5; D not certain. There are 14 residues in the CDR3. Between the trimmed V and J ends, which lost 2 bases and 2 bases, there was a span of 9 bases. Germline loops: CDR1 SNHLY, CDR2 FYNNEI. The CDR3 DNA is TGTGCCAGCAGTGAAATTTCAGAGCAAGAGACCCAGTACTTC. Its translation is CASSEISEQETQYF.

As regards this clone: Additional DNA sequences in this sample encode the identical CDR3. The CDR3 DNA sequence: TGTGCCTGGAGTGTCGGAAGCTCTGGAAACACCATATATTTT. Translation: CAWSVGSSGNTIYF. V and J are TRBV30 and TRBJ1-3; D is unresolved. Germline V gives CDR1 GTSNPN, CDR2 SVGIG (reference sequence). CDR3 length: 14 amino acids. Trimming shortened V by 0 bases and J by 0 bases, and 6 bases separated the two germline ends.

This chain connects TRBV4-2 to TRBJ1-5; 7 bases align to TRBD1. The V gene end was trimmed by 0 bases and the J gene end by 9 bases; junction bases not matched to a gene: 2. The CDR3 has 13 residues. The germline CDR1 and CDR2 sequences are LGHNA and YNFKEQ. CDR3 DNA: TGTGCCAGCAGCCAAGATAGGACAGGGCCCCAGCATTTT. Amino acid sequence: CASSQDRTGPQHF.

The chain joins TRBV6-1 to TRBJ2-7; D is unclear. The germline V gene has CDR1 MNHNS and CDR2 SASEGT. The CDR3 is made up of 11 amino acids. V was clipped by 4 bases and J by 2 bases, with 3 bases between them. The CDR3 loop reads CASSGPYEQYF. The CDR3 nucleotides read TGTGCCAGCAGTGGACCCTACGAGCAGTACTTC.

This clone was recorded once. The chain is built from TRBV27 and TRBJ2-2, with 8 bases identical to TRBD2. Germline V lookup: CDR1 MNHEY, CDR2 SMNVEV (reference sequence). The junction had 2 bases not matched to a gene; V was cut back by 2 bases and J by 6 bases. There are 14 residues in the CDR3. CDR3 residues: CASSLALAAGELFF. The CDR3 DNA reads as TGTGCCAGCAGTTTAGCACTAGCGGCCGGGGAGCTGTTTTTT.

V and J are TRBV5-6 and TRBJ2-3, with TRBD2 matching 8 bases. Losses at the gene ends were 4 bases for V and 4 bases for J; bases not matched to a gene: 8. The CDR3 runs 15 residues. Per germline, CDR1 SGHDT and CDR2 YYEEEE. In DNA, the CDR3 is TGTGCCAGCAGCACGGGACTAGTCTCAGCAGATACGCAGTATTTT. Translated, it gives CASSTGLVSADTQYF.

The chain employs TRBV7-3 and TRBJ2-3; possible D gene TRBD2, 6 bases. There are 16 residues in the CDR3. The germline CDR1 and CDR2 sequences are SGHTA and FQGTGA. V lost 2 bases, J lost 2 bases, and 14 bases lay in between. Here the CDR3 reads CASSLEGGINTDTQYF. The DNA for the CDR3 is TGTGCCAGCAGCTTAGAAGGAGGGATTAACACAGATACGCAGTATTTT.

V and J are TRBV28 and TRBJ2-1; 9 bases are a match to TRBD2. Germline V gene data show CDR1 as MDHEN and CDR2 as SYDVKM. Trimming removed 8 bases from V and 3 bases from J; junction bases left unmatched: 5. There are 14 residues in the CDR3. The CDR3 here is CASGSGRNYNEQFF. Here the CDR3 DNA reads TGTGCCAGCGGAAGCGGGAGGAACTACAATGAGCAGTTCTTC.

This clone was counted many times. This chain connects TRBV5-1 to TRBJ1-2; D not resolved. Germline V gene data show CDR1 as SGHRS and CDR2 as YFSETQ. V dropped 1 base and J dropped 3 bases, with 7 bases sitting between them. This CDR3 is 13 amino acids long. CDR3 protein: CASSLRGDYGYTF. The CDR3, as DNA: TGCGCCAGCAGCTTGAGAGGTGACTATGGCTACACCTTC.

The chain is built from TRBV5-4 and TRBJ2-3; 9 nucleotides line up with TRBD1. The CDR3 contains 16 residues. Per the germline V gene, CDR1 is SGHNT and CDR2 is YYREEE (reference sequence). Germline trimming cut 0 bases from V and 3 bases from J; bases unmatched to any gene: 5. The CDR3 protein is CASSLGRDRDTDTQYF. The CDR3, as DNA: TGTGCCAGCAGCTTGGGTCGGGACAGGGATACAGATACGCAGTATTTT.

This chain's CDR3 is CASSPTANPYEQYF. The DNA for the CDR3 is TGTGCCAGCTCACCAACGGCAAACCCCTACGAGCAGTACTTC. The V call is TRBV18, the J call TRBJ2-7; D ambiguous. CDR1 and CDR2 (germline): KGHSH, LQKENI. The CDR3 has 14 residues. The germline V and J ends were trimmed by 2 bases and 2 bases, with 10 bases remaining between them.

The gene calls are TRBV5-1 and TRBJ2-3; TRBD1 or TRBD2 may be the D gene (5 bases each). The CDR3 has 14 residues. CDR1 is SGHRS and CDR2 is YFSETQ in the germline V gene. V was clipped by 4 bases and J by 2 bases, with 11 bases between them. In DNA form, the CDR3 reads TGCGCCAGCAGCACGGGACGTATCACAGATACGCAGTATTTT. This gives the protein CASSTGRITDTQYF.

This clone occurred a few times. This chain connects TRBV7-3 to TRBJ1-1; D perhaps matches TRBD1 (5 bases). V gave up 3 bases and J gave up 0 bases, with 11 bases separating them. The CDR3 is 15 amino acids. Germline V lookup: CDR1 SGHTA, CDR2 FQGTGA. In DNA form, the CDR3 reads TGTGCCAGCAGCTTGAGGGGCCCGTTGAACACTGAAGCTTTCTTT. The encoded protein is CASSLRGPLNTEAFF.

This clone was detected a few times. The gene calls are TRBV6-1 and TRBJ1-1; D unclear. This CDR3 comprises 14 residues. The ends were cut back, 4 bases at V and 1 base at J, with 10 bases in the middle. Looked up from germline, CDR1 is MNHNS and CDR2 is SASEGT. The CDR3 coding sequence is TGTGCCAGCAGTGCCTACGATCAGAACACTGAAGCTTTCTTT. It translates to CASSAYDQNTEAFF.

Written as DNA, the CDR3 is TGTGCCACCAGCATCGACAGGGGCGGTGAAAAACTGTTTTTT. Protein product: CATSIDRGGEKLFF. The J gene is TRBJ1-4, the V gene TRBV15; 8 positions agree with TRBD1. The CDR3 has 14 amino acids. V gave up 4 bases and J gave up 7 bases; unmatched junction bases: 5. Looked up from germline, CDR1 is LNHNV and CDR2 is YYDKDF (reference sequence).

The rearrangement links TRBV5-1 to TRBJ2-3, with D hard to call. This CDR3 is built from 15 residues. Trimming pared 0 bases from V and 6 bases from J, leaving 14 bases between. Germline loops: CDR1 SGHRS, CDR2 YFSETQ. The CDR3 DNA sequence: TGCGCCAGCAGCTTGGGTGGCGCCCAAGGGGATACGCAGTATTTT. It encodes CASSLGGAQGDTQYF.